A single sample is the source of the 10 T cell receptor beta chains below, sequenced in a study of cytomegalovirus exposure and HLA in healthy donors. In the PCR, 60 Vbeta and 13 Jbeta primers were used. Using immunoSEQ multiplex PCR, the repertoire was profiled, and TCRdb retains in-frame clones only, with some absent. The sample contains 150,000 to 200,000 clones, over 80% of which appear only once. Input material: PBMCs. These receptors were taken from a human donor in good health.

The chain has TRBV4-3 and TRBJ1-3; D is undetermined. The CDR3 spans 15 residues. From germline, CDR1 is LGHNA and CDR2 YSLEER. Trimming took off 3 bases at V and 3 bases at J, with 12 bases between the two ends. CDR3 DNA sequence: TGCGCCAGCAGCCACTTAACACAGCTTGGAAACACCATATATTTT. Its translation: CASSHLTQLGNTIYF.

CDR3 in DNA: TGTGCCAGCAGTTACTCTAGCGGGGGGGCCTACGAGCAGTACTTC. This sequence encodes CASSYSSGGAYEQYF. The chain employs TRBV6-5 and TRBJ2-7, with 11 bases aligning to TRBD2. CDR3 length equals 15 residues. V gave up 0 bases and J gave up 2 bases; unmatched junction bases: 0. Germline CDR1 and CDR2: MNHEY and SVGAGI.

The V call is TRBV18, the J call TRBJ2-3; 7 bases line up with TRBD2. This CDR3 is built from 17 residues. The V segment lost 6 bases and the J segment 1 base; nucleotides outside the gene matches: 13. CDR1 and CDR2 (germline): KGHSH, LQKENI. The CDR3 DNA is TGTGCCAGCTCCCCTAGCGGCCGAGGGCTTCGCACAGATACGCAGTATTTT. Amino acid sequence: CASSPSGRGLRTDTQYF.

In this sample, this clone turned up a few times. The rearrangement joins TRBV5-1 to TRBJ2-3, with a tentative D call TRBD2 (6 bases). The CDR3 has 14 amino acids. The germline V and J ends were trimmed by 3 bases and 2 bases, with 10 bases remaining between them. Per the germline V gene, CDR1 is SGHRS and CDR2 is YFSETQ. This CDR3 reads CASSSGLTTDTQYF. The CDR3 nucleotides are TGCGCCAGCAGCTCGGGACTGACCACAGATACGCAGTATTTT.

The CDR3 nucleotides are TGTGCCAGCAGCAAACAGGGGGCCATCTATGGCTACACCTTC. Encoded protein: CASSKQGAIYGYTF. This chain uses TRBV7-2 with TRBJ1-2; the match to TRBD1 covers 9 bases. The CDR3 is 14 residues long. The J segment lost 4 bases and the V segment lost 5 bases, leaving 5 bases of the junction unmatched. In germline, CDR1 is SGHTA, CDR2 FQGNSA.

The chain joins TRBV12-5 to TRBJ1-1, with D hard to call. Germline CDR1 reads LGHNT; CDR2 reads FRNRAP. This CDR3 has 12 amino acids. V was pared by 6 bases and J by 4 bases, with 9 bases between. The CDR3 coding sequence is TGTGCTAGTGGCTCGAGAGCCACTGAAGCTTTCTTT. Translating gives CASGSRATEAFF.

This chain links TRBV10-3 with TRBJ2-1, with TRBD2 identical over 11 bases. CDR1 and CDR2 from the germline V gene are ENHRY and SYGVKD. The CDR3 covers 14 residues. The ends lost 7 bases at V and 7 bases at J; junction bases unmatched: 6. CDR3 DNA: TGTGCCATCACGAAACTAGCGGGGGAAAATGAGCAGTTCTTC. Its protein is CAITKLAGENEQFF.

The rearrangement uses TRBV4-2 and TRBJ2-5, with a tentative D call TRBD2 (6 bases). The CDR3 spans 13 residues. Germline CDR1 reads LGHNA; CDR2 reads YNFKEQ. Trimming shortened V by 0 bases and J by 7 bases, and 9 bases separated the two germline ends. In DNA, the CDR3 is TGTGCCAGCAGCCAAGAGCGGGAATGGACCCAGTACTTC. Residues: CASSQEREWTQYF.

The chain recombines TRBV6-6 with TRBJ1-1, with D tentatively TRBD1 (5 bases). V lost 4 bases to trimming and J lost 3 bases, with 12 bases between them. This CDR3 has 14 amino acids. The germline V gene has CDR1 MNHNY and CDR2 SVGAGI (reference sequence). CDR3 DNA: TGTGCCAGCAGTTTGGGGTTAGGGGACACTGAAGCTTTCTTT. Translating gives CASSLGLGDTEAFF.

V is TRBV9 and J is TRBJ1-3; D ambiguous. This CDR3 is 14 amino acids long. The germline CDR1 and CDR2 sequences are SGDLS and YYNGEE. The V end lost 0 bases, the J end lost 1 base, and 5 bases lay between the germline ends. The CDR3 loop reads CASSVAYSGNTIYF. CDR3 nucleotide sequence: TGTGCCAGCAGCGTAGCCTATTCTGGAAACACCATATATTTT. The entire variable domain, with the rest obtained from reference TRBV9 and TRBJ1-3, is as follows: DSGVTQTPKHLITATGQRVTLRCSPRSGDLSVYWYQQSLDQGLQFLIQYYNGEERAKGNILERFSAQQFPDLHSELNLSSLELGDSALYFCASSVAYSGNTIYFGEGSWLTVV.